This paragraph reports one T cell receptor beta chain. The antigen is not known. Treatment of any kind had been given to no patient before thyroid surgery. Trimming pared 3 bases from V and 9 bases from J, leaving 12 bases between. The CDR3 totals 13 residues. From germline, CDR1 is SGHTA and CDR2 FQGTGA. Per the original methods: Clinicopathological groups supplied CDR3 differences that were used to build a distant-metastasis classifier for papillary thyroid cancer. TCRdb re-processed the PCR reads through MiXCR. These V and J calls are TCRdb output, not the study's own analysis. The table lists about 15,000 clones, 25% of them singletons. This specimen comes from a study of metastatic and nonmetastatic thyroid tumors. Turning to the study itself: Where malignant and benign thyroid patients were concerned, repertoires were compared across blood and tumor or nodule tissue. Study outcomes and limitations: As reported, TCR beta diversity in blood and tumor was significantly higher in malignant thyroid tumors than in benign nodules.

The receptor's source is a female donor with papillary thyroid cancer or a benign thyroid nodule (not recorded which). Some clones in this sample may be carry-over from other donors' samples. Sequencing was done on a sample of adjacent normal tissue. The V call is TRBV7-3, the J call TRBJ2-1, with D uncertain. This CDR3 is CASSLGTSREQFF. DNA of the CDR3: TGTGCCAGCAGCTTGGGCACGTCGCGTGAGCAGTTCTTC. The variable domain in full, with the rest retrieved from reference TRBV7-3 and TRBJ2-1, is GAGVSQTPSNKVTEKGKYVELRCDPISGHTALYWYRQSLGQGPEFLIYFQGTGAADDSGLPNDRFFAVRPEGSVSTLKIQRTERGDSAVYLCASSLGTSREQFFGPGTRLTVL.